The TCR beta chain under discussion was sequenced for a study of blood T cells in healthy people across ages (dated by TCRdb to about 2015). In the study overall: In model experiments, roughly one uniquely barcoded TCR beta cDNA molecule per two T cells was captured by template switching. To track age-related changes in TCR beta repertoire diversity, the study relied on deep sequencing normalized with unique cDNA molecular identifiers. The donors were split into four age groups: young (average around 15 years), middle-aged (roughly 39), aged (around 67) and long-lived (approximately 80). To avoid experimental bias, donors of different ages were distributed randomly across sequencing lanes. Using the same blood draw, the study looked at two additional independent replicas of 1 million unique cDNA reads for two donors, one aged 18 to 29 and the other aged 80 or older.

The donors were a few dozen Caucasian individuals from Russia, aged roughly 6 to 90 years, who were systemically healthy. Each donor gave around 9.9 milliliters of peripheral blood, collected into EDTA-treated Vacutainer tubes. Ficoll-Paque density-gradient centrifugation was used to isolate PBMCs, with at least 7 million per sample. Total RNA was extracted from PBMCs with Trizol reagent, with at least 5.5 micrograms obtained per sample. For every donor, flow cytometry on a PBMC aliquot measured the percentage of naive CD45RAhigh/CD27high T cells. On this clonotype: The target of this receptor is not known. There are no base qualities to consult, and no much larger clone falls within one base.

Findings and caveats that apply to the study as a whole: Conclusive comparison of naive and antigen-experienced compartments was prevented by the profiling of bulk unsorted PBMCs. A strong correlation was found between observed TCR beta diversity and the percentage of naive T cells measured by flow cytometry. Observed TCR beta diversity per million T cells fell roughly linearly with age, and a significant reduction was already apparent by age roughly 41. Estimates of total diversity from one million sequenced T cells were regarded as lower bounds and underestimates. Because donor CMV infection status was unknown, age-related changes in expanded clonotypes were potentially confounded. The long-lived group showed more naive CD4+ T cells, fewer expanded clones and increased TCR diversity than the aged group, suggesting age selection.

The library was generated by 5' RACE. Sequenced using an Illumina HiSeq 2500. A second PCR of about 6 to 11 cycles was performed with a sample-barcoded 5' primer and a J-beta primer mix. Each TCR beta cDNA molecule received a unique molecular identifier from a template-switch 5' adaptor carrying 12 random nucleotides. At least 3 million CDR3-containing paired-end reads were obtained from each sample. First-strand cDNA was synthesized from all RNA with the Mint cDNA synthesis kit, primed by a TRBC-specific oligonucleotide. Following uracil-DNA glycosylase treatment, all cDNA underwent a first 18-cycle PCR with the universal primers M1SS and BC2_uni_R. The authors processed their data as follows. For normalization, 1 million high-quality reads, each with a distinct molecular identifier, were randomly selected from each sample. Reads sharing molecular identifiers were discarded rather than binned into consensus sequences. MiTCR, set to a Q25 quality threshold and the strictest error-elimination algorithm, was used for CDR3 identification, clonotype clustering and error correction. A nonparametric unseen species model with Euler transformation was used to estimate lower-bound total TCR beta diversity. TCRdb reworked the public reads: Q25 trimming with fastp, MiXCR clone assembly, productive beta chains retained. Entries are consolidated by CDR3 protein sequence, retaining the most common genes and DNA. TCRdb, not the authors, supplied the V and J calls. The sample has 1.5 million to 2 million distinct CDR3 sequences on record, roughly 50% of them singletons. Approximately 2.1% of the sample rests with the top ten.

Sequencing was performed on blood. This receptor was obtained from a woman in her thirties or forties in good health.

The DNA sequence is as follows: TGTGCCAGCAGCCGCGGACTAGCGGGGGAAATCCACAATGAGCAGTTCTTC. Its amino acids are CASSRGLAGEIHNEQFF. This sequence uses TRBV4-2 and TRBJ2-1; the junction holds 13 bases that match TRBD2. The germline V gene gives CDR1 as LGHNA and CDR2 as YNFKEQ. V is trimmed back by 4 bases and J by 5 bases, and the junction contains 8 bases that no gene match accounts for. The CDR3 has 17 amino acids, counting the end cysteine and phenylalanine. Only CDR3 DNA is held: 51 bases, read in frame from base 1.